This TCR beta chain comes out of a study of blood T cell repertoires in COVID-19. Study summary: T cells, B-cell-depleted T cells, or PBMCs supplied cDNA or gDNA.

The CDR3 totals 16 residues. V trimming: 4 bases; J trimming: 1 base; junction bases outside the gene matches: 9. Looked up from germline, CDR1 is SGHRS and CDR2 is YFSETQ. Clones were read by immunoSEQ multiplex PCR, and TCRdb kept only the in-frame ones, dropping some. Of roughly 320,000 clones listed, more than 90% are singletons. Enrollees, roughly 18 to 89 years old, lived in about two dozen US areas. In the 2 weeks before study entry, exposed participants met a COVID-19 case, which was PCR-confirmed or clinician-diagnosed. The sample comprised PBMCs or T cells enriched from blood (not recorded which). The clonotype was recovered from a woman aged 30 to 39 who had been exposed to COVID-19. This chain joins TRBV5-1 and TRBJ2-7; 9 bases are a match to TRBD1. The chain's CDR3 is CASSPAVGTGSYEQYF. The DNA of the CDR3 is TGCGCCAGCAGCCCGGCCGTAGGGACAGGGTCCTACGAGCAGTACTTC.